This entry is about one T cell receptor beta chain. The data originate from a study of Ad26.COV2.S vaccination and SARS-CoV-2 variants. Libraries were prepared by immunoSEQ multiplex PCR; TCRdb keeps only in-frame clonotypes and omits some of them. The data show roughly 240,000 clones, 85% to 90% seen once. Treatment indicated: about 20 received Ad26.COV2.S at low or high dose, single or two shots; roughly five received placebo; per-sample allocation not given. Specimen acquisition occurred on day 63 following the initial vaccine or placebo injection. The CDR3 is made up of 15 amino acids. Germline CDR1 and CDR2: KGHSY and FQNENV. Trimming left V 2 bases short and J 2 bases short, with 12 bases between.

The receptor was derived from a person between 18 and 60 years old who received the Ad26.COV2.S COVID-19 vaccine or a placebo. V and J are TRBV16 and TRBJ1-2; no firm D call. This sample comprised peripheral blood, obtained in a trial of Ad26.COV2.S vaccine versus placebo. The CDR3 loop is CASSQGVSFNYGYTF. The CDR3 DNA is TGTGCCAGCAGCCAAGGTGTAAGTTTCAACTATGGCTACACCTTC.